The entry that follows covers one T cell receptor beta chain sequence. V lost 9 bases and J 5 bases, leaving 13 bases between the germline ends. The CDR3 length is 12 residues. The germline gives CDR1 LNHDA, CDR2 SQIVND (reference sequence). The table came from immunoSEQ multiplex PCR; TCRdb's copy has only in-frame clones and leaves some out. Here the sample spans roughly 69,000 clones, over 75% being singletons. These data belong to a study of T cell changes during pregnancy in multiple sclerosis. The specimen comprised CD4+ T cells from peripheral blood mononuclear cells, sampled in the third trimester of pregnancy. The genes are TRBV19 and TRBJ2-5; D may be TRBD2 (6 bases). This sequence originates from a female donor in good health, enrolled as a control in a pregnancy study. CDR3 sequence: CASTEGGETQYF. The CDR3 nucleotides read TGTGCCAGCACGGAGGGCGGGGAGACCCAGTACTTC.